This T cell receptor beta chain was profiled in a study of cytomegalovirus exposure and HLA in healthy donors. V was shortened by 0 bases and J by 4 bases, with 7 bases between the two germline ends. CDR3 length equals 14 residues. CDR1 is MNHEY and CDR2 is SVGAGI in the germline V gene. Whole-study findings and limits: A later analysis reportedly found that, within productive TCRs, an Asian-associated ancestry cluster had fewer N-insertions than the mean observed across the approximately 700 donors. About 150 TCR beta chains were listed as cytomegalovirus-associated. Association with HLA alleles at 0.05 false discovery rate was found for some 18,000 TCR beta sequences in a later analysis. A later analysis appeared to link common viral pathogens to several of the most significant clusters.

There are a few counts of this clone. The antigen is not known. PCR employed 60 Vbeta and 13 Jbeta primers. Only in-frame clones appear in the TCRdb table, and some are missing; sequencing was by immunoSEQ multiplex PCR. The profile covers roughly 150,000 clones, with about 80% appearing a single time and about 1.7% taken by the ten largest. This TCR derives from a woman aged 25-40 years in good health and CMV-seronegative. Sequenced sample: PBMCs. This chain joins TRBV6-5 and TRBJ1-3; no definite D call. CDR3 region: CASSYSTTGNTIYF. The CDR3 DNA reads TGTGCCAGCAGTTACTCTACAACCGGAAACACCATATATTTT.